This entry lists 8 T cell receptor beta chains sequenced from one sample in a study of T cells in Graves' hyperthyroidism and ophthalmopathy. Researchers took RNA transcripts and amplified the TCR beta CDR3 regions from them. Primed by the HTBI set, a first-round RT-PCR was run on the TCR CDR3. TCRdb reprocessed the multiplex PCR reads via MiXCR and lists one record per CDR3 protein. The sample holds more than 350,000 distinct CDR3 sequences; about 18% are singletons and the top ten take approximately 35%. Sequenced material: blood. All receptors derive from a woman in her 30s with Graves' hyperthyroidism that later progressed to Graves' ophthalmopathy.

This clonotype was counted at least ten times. In nucleotides, the CDR3 is TGCGCCAGCAGCCCGGGGGATCCGCGCACAGATACGCAGTATTTT. Translation: CASSPGDPRTDTQYF. The rearrangement joins TRBV5-1 to TRBJ2-3; a possible D gene is TRBD2 (6 bases). Per the germline V gene, CDR1 is SGHRS and CDR2 is YFSETQ. The CDR3 covers 15 residues. Trimming left V 4 bases short and J 1 base short, with 13 bases between. The variable domain in full, with the rest retrieved from reference TRBV5-1 and TRBJ2-3, is KAGVTQTPRYLIKTRGQQVTLSCSPISGHRSVSWYQQTPGQGLQFLFEYFSETQRNKGNFPGRFSGRQFSNSRSEMNVSTLELGDSALYLCASSPGDPRTDTQYFGPGTRLTVL.

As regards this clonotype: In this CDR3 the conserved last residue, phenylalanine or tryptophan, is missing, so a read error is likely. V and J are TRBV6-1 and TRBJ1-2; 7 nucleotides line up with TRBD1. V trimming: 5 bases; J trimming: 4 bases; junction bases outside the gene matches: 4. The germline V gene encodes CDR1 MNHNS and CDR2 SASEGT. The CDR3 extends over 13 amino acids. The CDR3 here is CASSLTGFYGYTL. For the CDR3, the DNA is TGTGCCAGCAGTCTGACAGGGTTCTATGGCTACACCCTC.

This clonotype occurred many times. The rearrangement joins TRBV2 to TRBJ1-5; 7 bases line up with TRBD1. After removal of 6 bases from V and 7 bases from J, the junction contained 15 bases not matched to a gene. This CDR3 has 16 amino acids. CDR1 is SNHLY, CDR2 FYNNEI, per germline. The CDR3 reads CASSIDRDQVGQPQHF. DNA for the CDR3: TGTGCCAGCAGCATAGACAGGGACCAGGTCGGACAGCCCCAGCATTTT.

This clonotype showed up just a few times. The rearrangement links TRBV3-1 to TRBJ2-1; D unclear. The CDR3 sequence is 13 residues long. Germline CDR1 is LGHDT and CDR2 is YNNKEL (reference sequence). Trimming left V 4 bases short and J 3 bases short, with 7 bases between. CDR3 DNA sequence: TGTGCCAGCAGCCGGGATGTCTACAATGAGCAGTTCTTC. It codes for CASSRDVYNEQFF.

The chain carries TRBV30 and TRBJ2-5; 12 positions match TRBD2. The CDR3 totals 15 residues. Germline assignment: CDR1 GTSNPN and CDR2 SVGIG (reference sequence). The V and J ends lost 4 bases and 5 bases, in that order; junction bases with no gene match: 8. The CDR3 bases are TGTGCCTGGACCTATACTAGCGGGAGGTTTGAGACCCAGTACTTC. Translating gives CAWTYTSGRFETQYF.

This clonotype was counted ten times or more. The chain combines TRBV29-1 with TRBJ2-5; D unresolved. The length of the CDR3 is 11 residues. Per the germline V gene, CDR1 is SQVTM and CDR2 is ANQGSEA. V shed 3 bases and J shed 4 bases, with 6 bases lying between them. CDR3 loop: CSVDAGETQYF. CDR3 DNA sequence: TGCAGCGTTGATGCAGGAGAGACCCAGTACTTC.

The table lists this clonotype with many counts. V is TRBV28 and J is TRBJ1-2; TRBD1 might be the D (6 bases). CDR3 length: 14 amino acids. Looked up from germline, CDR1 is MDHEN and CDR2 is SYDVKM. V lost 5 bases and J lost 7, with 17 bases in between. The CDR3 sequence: CASSEQHRDGGYTF. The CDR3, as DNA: TGTGCCAGCAGTGAACAACACAGGGATGGTGGCTACACCTTC.

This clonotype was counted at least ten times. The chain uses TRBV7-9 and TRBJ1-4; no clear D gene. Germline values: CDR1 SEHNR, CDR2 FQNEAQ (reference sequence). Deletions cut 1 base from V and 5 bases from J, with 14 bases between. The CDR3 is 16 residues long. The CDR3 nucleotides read TGTGCCAGCAGCTTAGGTCTCACGGGGATCAATGAAAAACTGTTTTTT. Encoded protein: CASSLGLTGINEKLFF.